This record covers a single TCR beta chain. This clone has more than one count but fewer than ten. Its antigen is currently not known. Per-base qualities were not stored, and no clone one base away is much larger. The data belong to a study of blood T cell repertoires in COVID-19 (dated by TCRdb to 2018 to 2021). Concerning the study at large: Collaborator samples came from the United States, Italy and Spain and covered acute and convalescent phases of COVID-19. The material from the prospective study consisted of cDNA or gDNA derived from T cells, B-cell-depleted T cells, or PBMCs. Deeply sampled blood TCRbeta repertoires from subjects exposed to, actively infected with, or recovered from COVID-19 were included in the dataset. A freely available public database, intended as a resource for researchers studying the immune response to SARS-CoV-2, is where the repertoires were released. The samples were drawn from two sources: the first 160 participants of the ongoing ImmuneRACE study, and about 1,300 subjects contributed by 6 global collaborators. Sample metadata almost always included a de-identified subject ID, COVID-19 status, age in years and sex. Where HLA class I and class II types were available, the types were taken from metadata supplied by the sample provider, not from assay-based typing. What the research found in general, with its limitations: The amount of clinical and demographic metadata varied by source and participant and was provided uncurated.

The collaborating institutions used their own protocols to collect whole blood in K2EDTA tubes. For TCRbeta analysis, collaborator samples were shipped as frozen whole blood, as isolated PBMCs, or as DNA extracted from either sample type. TCRbeta CDR3 regions were amplified from genomic DNA using the immunoSEQ Assay, a bias-controlled multiplex PCR. On the study's bioinformatics: Nucleated cell counts per sample were estimated from amplification of reference gene primers within the assay. To quantify the absolute abundance of each unique TCRbeta CDR3 rearrangement, sequence reads were collapsed and filtered. Productive Simpson clonality was computed per sample as the square root of Simpson's diversity index over productive rearrangements. TCRdb's version of the immuneACCESS table is confined to in-frame rearrangements and falls short of the full clone set. An unresolved V gene accounts for under half of the shortfall where checked; the remainder is of unknown origin. V, J and clone size are taken as reported in that table, and D and trimming were inferred from the DNA itself. The sample table lists approximately 13,000 clones, about 80% of them with a count of one. About 25% of the sample lies in the top ten.

V is trimmed back by 1 base and J by 5 bases, and the junction contains 2 bases that no gene match accounts for. CDR1 and CDR2 are read off the germline V gene as SGHRS and YFSETQ. The CDR3 numbers 13 residues from cysteine through phenylalanine. Just the 39-base CDR3 DNA is kept, in frame starting at base 1. The sequenced sample consisted of peripheral blood. The TCR comes from a woman in her sixties with acute or convalescent COVID-19. The sequence is built from TRBV5-1 and TRBJ2-7; a stretch of 8 junction bases matches TRBD1. The nucleotide sequence reads as follows: TGCGCCAGCAGCTTGCAGGGGGCTGACGAGCAGTACTTC. Its coded protein is CASSLQGADEQYF.